Presented here are 14 T cell receptor beta chains from one specimen sequenced in a study of T cell changes during pregnancy in multiple sclerosis. Method: immunoSEQ multiplex PCR; TCRdb's copy keeps in-frame clones and lacks some. The table has about 70,000 clones, around 92% seen once. Sample: CD8+ T cells from peripheral blood mononuclear cells, taken in the third trimester of pregnancy. The receptors were sampled from a female donor in good health, enrolled as a control in a pregnancy study.

In regard to this clone: Other DNA variants within this sample encode the same CDR3. CDR3 amino acids: CASSYGQGGNQPQHF. The CDR3 region has the DNA TGTGCCAGCAGTTACGGACAGGGAGGCAATCAGCCCCAGCATTTT. The rearrangement joins TRBV6-5 to TRBJ1-5; 8 positions match TRBD1. CDR3 size: 15 residues. The J segment lost 2 bases and the V segment lost 2 bases, leaving 2 bases of the junction unmatched. Germline CDR1 and CDR2: MNHEY and SVGAGI.

The chain has TRBV30 and TRBJ2-7, with 7 bases fitting TRBD2. Germline assignment: CDR1 GTSNPN and CDR2 SVGIG (reference sequence). The CDR3 consists of 11 residues. V was clipped by 8 bases and J by 2 bases; unmatched bases: 3. CDR3 sequence: CAGGRAYEQYF. The DNA of the CDR3 is TGTGCCGGGGGGAGGGCCTACGAGCAGTACTTC. Looking up the rest from reference TRBV30 and TRBJ2-7 gives the full variable domain: SQTIHQWPATLVQPVGSPLSLECTVEGTSNPNLYWYRQAAGRGLQLLFYSVGIGQISSEVPQNLSASRPQDRQFILSSKKLLLSDSGFYLCAGGRAYEQYFGPGTRLTVT.

V gene TRBV5-6 combines with J gene TRBJ1-1; D is uncertain. The CDR3 covers 13 residues. CDR1 SGHDT and CDR2 YYEEEE come from the germline V gene. Between the trimmed V and J ends, which lost 2 bases and 6 bases, there was a span of 11 bases. The CDR3 here is CASSFTESSEAFF. CDR3 DNA sequence: TGTGCCAGCAGCTTTACAGAGAGCTCTGAAGCTTTCTTT.

The V gene is TRBV21-1, the J gene TRBJ1-6; the D call TRBD1 from the table was never checked on the DNA. TRBV21-1 is noted as a pseudogene. The CDR3 is 12 amino acids. CDR3 coding DNA: TGTGCCAGCAGCAGCCCCGGGACAAGCCTCCACTTT. Translating gives CASSSPGTSLHF.

This clone was picked up one time. The chain has TRBV27 and TRBJ2-1; TRBD2 matches 10 bases. The germline V gene encodes CDR1 MNHEY and CDR2 SMNVEV (reference sequence). The CDR3 is 14 amino acids. V lost 2 bases to trimming and J lost 7 bases; unmatched junction nucleotides: 2. The CDR3 here is CASSLLAGVNEQFF. The CDR3, as DNA: TGTGCCAGCAGTTTACTAGCGGGGGTAAATGAGCAGTTCTTC.

The chain couples TRBV14 to TRBJ2-1; 14 nucleotides agree with TRBD2. Trimming cost V 6 bases and J 8 bases; bases outside gene matches: 15. This CDR3 has 18 residues. Germline CDR1 and CDR2: SGHDN and FVKESK. CDR3 in amino acids: CASSSKGLAGAPGDEQFF. CDR3 DNA: TGTGCCAGCAGTTCCAAGGGACTAGCGGGGGCCCCCGGGGATGAGCAGTTCTTC.

The V gene is TRBV4-3, the J gene TRBJ1-2; possible D gene TRBD1, 6 bases. The germline V and J ends were trimmed by 0 bases and 0 bases, with 11 bases remaining between them. The V gene's germline CDR1 is LGHNA and CDR2 YSLEER. The CDR3 spans 16 residues. In nucleotides, the CDR3 is TGCGCCAGCAGCCAAGATTCCGGGGGGCCTAACTATGGCTACACCTTC. Its protein product is CASSQDSGGPNYGYTF.

V is TRBV4-3 and J is TRBJ2-7; D unclear. V lost 0 bases and J 2 bases, leaving 11 bases between the germline ends. The CDR3 is 15 residues long. CDR1 is LGHNA and CDR2 is YSLEER in the germline V gene. In DNA form, the CDR3 reads TGCGCCAGCAGCCAAGAGTTTGGCAGAACCTACGAGCAGTACTTC. Protein sequence: CASSQEFGRTYEQYF.

This clone is a singleton in its sample. The chain carries TRBV4-3 and TRBJ2-5; 7 bases align to TRBD2. Looked up from germline, CDR1 is LGHNA and CDR2 is YSLEER. The J segment lost 5 bases and the V segment lost 4 bases, leaving 4 bases of the junction unmatched. This CDR3 spans 13 amino acids. CDR3 bases: TGCGCCAGCAGCCTTGGACTAGTGGAGACCCAGTACTTC. Translation: CASSLGLVETQYF.

This clone was counted a single time. The chain couples TRBV7-6 to TRBJ2-1; TRBD1 matches at 11 bases. The CDR3 contains 15 residues. Germline CDR1 and CDR2: SGHVS and FNYEAQ. V was pared by 5 bases and J by 7 bases, with 7 bases of the junction left unmatched. In DNA, the CDR3 is TGTGCCAGCAGCCTAGGACAGGGGGCGCGAAATGAGCAGTTCTTC. As protein: CASSLGQGARNEQFF.

This chain joins TRBV7-8 and TRBJ2-5; D possibly corresponds to TRBD1 (5 bases). CDR3 length: 11 residues. CDR1 is SGHVS and CDR2 is FQNEAQ in the germline V gene. Trimming left V 5 bases short and J 5 bases short, with 6 bases between. CDR3 DNA sequence: TGTGCCAGCAGCGCAGGGGAGACCCAGTACTTC. Translating gives CASSAGETQYF. The variable domain in full, with the rest retrieved from reference TRBV7-8 and TRBJ2-5, is GAGVSQSPRYKVAKRGQDVALRCDPISGHVSLFWYQQALGQGPEFLTYFQNEAQLDKSGLPSDRFFAERPEGSVSTLKIQRTQQEDSAVYLCASSAGETQYFGPGTRLLVL.

On this clone: The sample holds other DNA sequences that translate to the same CDR3. V and J are TRBV27 and TRBJ1-1, with D maybe TRBD1 (5 bases). Deletions cut 5 bases from V and 2 bases from J, with 6 bases between. The CDR3 has 12 residues. Per the germline V gene, CDR1 is MNHEY and CDR2 is SMNVEV (reference sequence). The CDR3 loop is CASSTGNTEAFF. The DNA for the CDR3 is TGTGCCAGCAGTACAGGAAACACTGAAGCTTTCTTT.

This clone appeared once. The V gene is TRBV9, the J gene TRBJ2-3; 10 bases map to TRBD1. The CDR3 has 16 amino acids. The V segment lost 4 bases and the J segment 0 bases; nucleotides outside the gene matches: 5. Germline CDR1 reads SGDLS; CDR2 reads YYNGEE. In DNA, the CDR3 is TGTGCCAGCAGCTCTTGGACAGGGGGGAGCACAGATACGCAGTATTTT. Its translation: CASSSWTGGSTDTQYF.

The chain combines TRBV4-3 with TRBJ1-1, with 7 nucleotides matching TRBD1. This CDR3 region has 16 residues. Germline V lookup: CDR1 LGHNA, CDR2 YSLEER. V lost 4 bases to trimming and J lost 0 bases; unmatched junction nucleotides: 8. CDR3 in DNA: TGCGCCAGCAGCCGGGGGACAGCCCTTATGAACACTGAAGCTTTCTTT. Translation: CASSRGTALMNTEAFF.